This is a list of T cell receptor beta chains from one sample in a study of CD8+ T cells in alopecia areata. The repertoire was sequenced with immunoSEQ multiplex PCR; TCRdb's copy has only in-frame clones and lacks some. The table lists about 210,000 clones, 50% to 60% of them singletons. The material sequenced was CD4+ T cells sorted from blood, taken at week 4, from a patient treated with tofacitinib. Receptor source: a human donor with alopecia areata. Both conserved end residues are part of each CDR3. The order of the fields is clone size, J gene, D gene, V gene, CDR3 DNA, CDR3 protein. A D gene is named only where the DNA matches it firmly. The listing skips clone size in some rows; elsewhere it reads once, few, many or a size class.

>-|TRBJ2-5|TRBD2|TRBV7-2
TGTGCCAGCAGCTTAGACGGACTAGCGGAAGAGACCCAGTACTTC
CASSLDGLAEETQYF
>-|TRBJ2-7|-|TRBV5-1
TGCGCCAGCAGCTGGGGGTCCGTCACTAGCTCCTACGAGCAGTACTTC
CASSWGSVTSSYEQYF
>-|TRBJ1-5|-|TRBV25-1
TGTGCCAGCAGTGAGTACGGGGGCGGGCAGCCCCAGCATTTT
CASSEYGGGQPQHF
>-|TRBJ2-1|-|TRBV27
TGTGCCAGCAGTTTTAGACCTCCCTACAATGAGCAGTTCTTC
CASSFRPPYNEQFF
>-|TRBJ1-1|TRBD1|TRBV4-1
TGCGCCAGCAGCCAAGAGAGGGGGCTCGGGGGTGAAGCTTTCTTT
CASSQERGLGGEAFF
>-|TRBJ2-7|-|TRBV5-1
TGCGCCAGCAGCTTCCAGGGGGAGCAGTACTTC
CASSFQGEQYF
>-|TRBJ1-6|-|TRBV9
TGTGCCAGCAGCGTAGGGGACAATTGGCATTCACCCCTCCACTTT
CASSVGDNWHSPLHF
>-|TRBJ1-2|TRBD1|TRBV27
TGTGCCAGCAGTCGCGGGGACAGGGTTAGTGGCTACACCTTC
CASSRGDRVSGYTF
>-|TRBJ2-1|-|TRBV7-2
TGTGCCAGCAGCTTAAGACGAGCTAACAATGAGCAGTTCTTC
CASSLRRANNEQFF
>-|TRBJ2-1|TRBD1|TRBV5-8
TGTGCCAGCAGCAGCCTCCCCGGGACAGGGCGCGACAATGAGCAGTTCTTC
CASSSLPGTGRDNEQFF
>-|TRBJ1-4|-|TRBV7-6
TGTGCCAGCAGCTTAGTCGGGCCAGCCAGAACAACTAATGAAAAACTGTTTTTT
CASSLVGPARTTNEKLFF
>few|TRBJ2-7|TRBD2|TRBV7-6
TGTGCCAGCAGCTTACTAGCGGGGGGGCCCGACGAGCAGTACTTC
CASSLLAGGPDEQYF
>few|TRBJ1-5|TRBD1|TRBV9
TGTGCCAGCAGCACAGGGGGAAATCAGCCCCAGCATTTT
CASSTGGNQPQHF
>few|TRBJ2-5|-|TRBV7-2
TGTGCCAGCAGCTTCTCACCGAGAGAGACCCAGTACTTC
CASSFSPRETQYF
>-|TRBJ2-7|-|TRBV30
TGTGCCTGGACGCCTGGTCCAGGGGCCGAGCAGTACTTC
CAWTPGPGAEQYF
>-|TRBJ1-2|-|TRBV9
TGTGCCAGCAGCTCCCGGGACGGAAGCAACTATGGCTACACCTTC
CASSSRDGSNYGYTF
>-|TRBJ1-6|TRBD1|TRBV23-1
TGCGCCAGCAGTCGAGGGGACAGCACATACAATTCACCCCTCCACTTT
CASSRGDSTYNSPLHF
>-|TRBJ1-1|-|TRBV7-2
TGTGCCAGCAGCTTCTCTGGGGGTTTGGGCACTGAAGCTTTCTTT
CASSFSGGLGTEAFF
>few|TRBJ2-3|-|TRBV28
TGTGCCAGCAGTTTCGCAGATACGCAGTATTTT
CASSFADTQYF
>-|TRBJ2-1|-|TRBV30
TGTGCCTGGAGTGTATCAGGGCTTTATGAGCAGTTCTTC
CAWSVSGLYEQFF
>once|TRBJ1-1|-|TRBV5-1
TGCGCCAGCAGCTTGGGACTCCTACCCGTACCTGAAGCTTTCTTT
CASSLGLLPVPEAFF
>-|TRBJ1-2|-|TRBV29-1
TGCAGCGTTGAACCCGGACGACGGACGCTACCTAACTATGGCTACACCTTC
CSVEPGRRTLPNYGYTF
>-|TRBJ2-3|-|TRBV30
TGTGCCTGGAGTACACTTAGCGAAGATACGCAGTATTTT
CAWSTLSEDTQYF
>few|TRBJ2-2|-|TRBV29-1
TGCAGCGTGGGTTCAAACACCGGGGAGCTGTTTTTT
CSVGSNTGELFF
>-|TRBJ1-4|-|TRBV20-1
TGCAGTGGCCGCGCCCAGGAAAAACTGTTTTTT
CSGRAQEKLFF
>once|TRBJ2-5|TRBD1|TRBV6-1
TGTGCCAGCAGTGCAAATGCGGTGGGGACAGGGGAGACCCAGTACTTC
CASSANAVGTGETQYF
>few|TRBJ2-3|-|TRBV18
TGTGCCAGCTCCCCATCCGGGGATACGCAGTATTTT
CASSPSGDTQYF
>-|TRBJ2-5|-|TRBV4-3
TGCGCCAGCAGCCCCGGGGTCCAAGAGACCCAGTACTTC
CASSPGVQETQYF
>-|TRBJ2-7|TRBD2|TRBV4-1
TGCGCCAGCAGCCAAGCATCTAGCGGGGGCCTTTACGAGCAGTACTTC
CASSQASSGGLYEQYF
>-|TRBJ1-6|-|TRBV30
TGTGCCTGGACAGGTGCGGATAATTCACCCCTCCACTTT
CAWTGADNSPLHF
>few|TRBJ2-1|TRBD2|TRBV10-3
TGTGCCATCAGTGTGATCGGGGGGGCCTACAATGAGCAGTTCTTC
CAISVIGGAYNEQFF
>-|TRBJ1-6|-|TRBV7-9
TGTGCCAGCAGCTTACAGACGCCAAATTCACCCCTCCACTTT
CASSLQTPNSPLHF
>-|TRBJ2-7|-|TRBV29-1
TGCAGCGGCGGGACAGCGACCTACGAGCAGTACTTC
CSGGTATYEQYF
>-|TRBJ2-7|-|TRBV6-5
TGTGCCACCAGATCGACAGTTTACGAGCAGTACTTC
CATRSTVYEQYF
>few|TRBJ2-1|TRBD2|TRBV7-2
TGTGCCAGCAGCTTATGGACGGGAGGTGAGCAGTTCTTC
CASSLWTGGEQFF
>-|TRBJ2-5|-|TRBV14
TGTGCCAGCAGCCAAGATTCGATGGCTAGCCGAGAGACCCAGTACTTC
CASSQDSMASRETQYF
>few|TRBJ1-2|-|TRBV27
TGTGCCAGCAGTTTCCTCGACGAACGGGGCTACACCTTC
CASSFLDERGYTF
>-|TRBJ1-2|-|TRBV30
TGTGCCTGGTCCAGGGAAGGCGGCTATGGCTACACCTTC
CAWSREGGYGYTF
>few|TRBJ2-7|TRBD1|TRBV29-1
TGCAGCGCGGGACAGGGGCCGGGGGACTACGAGCAGTACTTC
CSAGQGPGDYEQYF
>-|TRBJ1-2|-|TRBV29-1
TGCAGCACCACAAGGGCAGGGTATGGCTACACCTTC
CSTTRAGYGYTF
>-|TRBJ2-3|-|TRBV10-3
TGTGCCATCAGTGCCCAGCAAGATACGCAGTATTTT
CAISAQQDTQYF
>once|TRBJ1-2|TRBD1|TRBV9
TGTGCCAGCAGCGTAGACCCCCACCCCCCCGGGACAGGGGGCTCCCACTATGGCTACACCTTC
CASSVDPHPPGTGGSHYGYTF